This record looks at one TCR beta chain sequence and its context. This CDR3 has 14 amino acids. Germline values: CDR1 MNHNS, CDR2 SASEGT. The V end was cut by 4 bases, the J end by 1 base, with 10 bases between. Semi-nested PCR with Nested Universal Primer A followed constant-region reverse priming of full-length variable regions. TCRdb reanalysed the 5' RACE reads using MiXCR and keeps one entry per CDR3 protein. The data hold 55,000 or so distinct CDR3 sequences, with around 21% observed a single time. Treg sorting used a CD4+CD25+CD127-/low gate. The sample taken for sequencing was tumor-infiltrating Tregs sorted from the breast tumor. This TCR was sampled from a female donor with breast cancer. The rearrangement joins TRBV6-1 to TRBJ1-1; no clear D gene. The CDR3 nucleotides are TGTGCCAGCAGTGTAAGGCAGAGGAACACTGAAGCTTTCTTT. It codes for CASSVRQRNTEAFF.